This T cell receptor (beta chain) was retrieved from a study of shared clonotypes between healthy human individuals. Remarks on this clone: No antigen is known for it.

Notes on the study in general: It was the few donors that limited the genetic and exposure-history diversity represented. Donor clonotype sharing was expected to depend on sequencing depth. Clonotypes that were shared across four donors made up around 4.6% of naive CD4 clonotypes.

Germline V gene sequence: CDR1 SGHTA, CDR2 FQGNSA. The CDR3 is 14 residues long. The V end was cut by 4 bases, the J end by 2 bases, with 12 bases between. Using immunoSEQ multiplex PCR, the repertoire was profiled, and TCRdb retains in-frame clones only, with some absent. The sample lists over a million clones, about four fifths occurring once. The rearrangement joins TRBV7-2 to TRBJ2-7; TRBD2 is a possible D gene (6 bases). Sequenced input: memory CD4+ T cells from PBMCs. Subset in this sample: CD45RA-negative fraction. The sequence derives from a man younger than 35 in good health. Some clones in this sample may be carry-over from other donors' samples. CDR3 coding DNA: TGTGCCAGCAGCTATTTTAGCGGCCCCTACGAGCAGTACTTC. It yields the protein CASSYFSGPYEQYF.